This T cell receptor beta chain was captured by sequencing in a study of blood T cells in healthy people across ages. Whole-study results and caveats: Older age coincided with a roughly linear decline in TCR beta diversity per million T cells. The percentage of naive T cells correlated strongly with TCR beta diversity.

CDR3 length equals 15 residues. V shed 4 bases, J shed 7 bases, and the junction held 11 bases outside the gene matches. CDR1 and CDR2 from the germline V gene are LGHNA and YSLEER. The sample holds a few counts of this clonotype. Its antigen is undetermined. Primed by a sample-barcoded 5' primer and a J-beta primer mix, a second PCR proceeded for 7 to 11 cycles. Each cDNA molecule was tagged by a template-switch adaptor with 12 random nucleotides. TCRdb redid the calling of the 5' RACE reads with MiXCR, one entry per CDR3 protein. The data show about 1.7 million distinct CDR3 sequences, over 25% seen once.

This chain joins TRBV4-3 and TRBJ2-7, with TRBD2 identical over 9 bases. Sequenced: blood. The source is a woman in her 30s in good health. The CDR3: CASSPTIAGEKEQYF. The CDR3 DNA reads as TGCGCCAGCAGCCCAACTATAGCGGGAGAGAAAGAGCAGTACTTC.